These 2 T cell receptor beta chains were all obtained from the same sample, sequenced in a study of radiotherapy plus CTLA-4 blockade in lung cancer. Sequencing used immunoSEQ multiplex PCR; TCRdb keeps in-frame clones, though not all of them. The sample holds about 59,000 clones, approximately 76% seen once. This specimen consisted of peripheral blood, obtained from a patient treated with radiotherapy plus ipilimumab. These receptors all stem from a human donor with non-small cell lung cancer who had a complete response to radiotherapy plus ipilimumab.

The rearrangement joins TRBV11-2 to TRBJ2-1; possibly TRBD2 for D (7 bases). V was pared by 7 bases and J by 5 bases, with 12 bases between. Germline V gene lookup returns CDR1 SGHAT and CDR2 FQNNGV. The CDR3 covers 13 residues. Here the CDR3 DNA reads TGTGCCAGCACCCTAGGGGGGGACAATGAGCAGTTCTTC. Its translation is CASTLGGDNEQFF.

This clone was seen a handful of times. The chain has TRBV5-6 and TRBJ2-7; D not resolved. Trimming pared 4 bases from V and 6 bases from J, leaving 17 bases between. CDR1 and CDR2 (germline): SGHDT, YYEEEE. The CDR3 has 14 residues. This CDR3 is CASSLEQLSVEQYF. The CDR3 bases are TGTGCCAGCAGCCTCGAACAGTTATCGGTCGAGCAGTACTTC.